These 16 T cell receptor beta chains share one sample of origin, sequenced in a study of OX40 agonist ivuxolimab in advanced cancers. The table came from immunoSEQ multiplex PCR; TCRdb's copy has only in-frame clones and leaves some out. The table lists 84,000 or so clones, around nine tenths of them singletons. Specimen: CD4+ or CD8+ T cells sorted from blood, collected in a trial of the OX40 agonist ivuxolimab. The receptor source for this set is an adult with an advanced solid tumor such as melanoma, head and neck, liver or kidney cancer.

V is TRBV20-1 and J is TRBJ2-5, with unresolved D. This CDR3 comprises 11 residues. Per germline, CDR1 DFQATT and CDR2 SNEGSKA (reference sequence). Deletions cut 3 bases from V and 3 bases from J, with 5 bases between. CDR3 residues: CSARSEETQYF. In DNA, the CDR3 is TGCAGTGCTAGGTCGGAAGAGACCCAGTACTTC.

V is TRBV7-4 and J is TRBJ1-4; D is uncertain. Germline V gene lookup returns CDR1 SGHVT and CDR2 SQSDAQ. The V and J ends lost 10 bases and 5 bases respectively, with 8 bases between them. The CDR3 is 11 residues long. DNA for the CDR3: TGTGCCATCCGTTCCAATGAAAAACTGTTTTTT. Protein sequence: CAIRSNEKLFF.

The count of this clone is one. The chain uses TRBV10-3 and TRBJ1-1, with D maybe TRBD1 (6 bases). The CDR3 is 16 amino acids. Deletions cut 6 bases from V and 5 bases from J, with 22 bases between. Germline V gene lookup returns CDR1 ENHRY and CDR2 SYGVKD. The CDR3 spells CAISRRQEARGTEAFF. CDR3 bases: TGTGCCATCAGCAGACGACAGGAGGCGAGGGGGACTGAAGCTTTCTTT.

V gene TRBV7-2 combines with J gene TRBJ1-5, with 9 nucleotides matching TRBD1. There are 17 residues in the CDR3. Germline V gives CDR1 SGHTA, CDR2 FQGNSA. V was pared by 0 bases and J by 1 base, with 4 bases of the junction left unmatched. The CDR3: CASSLAGTGSSNQPQHF. CDR3 DNA: TGTGCCAGCAGCTTAGCAGGGACAGGGTCAAGCAATCAGCCCCAGCATTTT.

V is TRBV5-8 and J is TRBJ2-3, with 11 bases fitting TRBD2. Germline V gene sequence: CDR1 SGHTS, CDR2 YDEGEE. Losses at the gene ends were 5 bases for V and 5 bases for J; bases not matched to a gene: 7. The CDR3 contains 15 residues. This CDR3 is CASRLLAGGEDTQYF. In nucleotides, the CDR3 is TGTGCCAGCAGACTCCTAGCGGGGGGTGAAGATACGCAGTATTTT.

V gene TRBV7-9 combines with J gene TRBJ2-5; D remains ambiguous. Germline V gives CDR1 SEHNR, CDR2 FQNEAQ (reference sequence). V was shortened by 4 bases and J by 4 bases, with 7 bases between the two germline ends. CDR3 length equals 12 residues. The CDR3 region is CASSYFLETQYF. DNA for the CDR3: TGTGCCAGCAGCTACTTTCTAGAGACCCAGTACTTC. Full variable domain (remainder filled in from reference TRBV7-9 and TRBJ2-5): DTGVSQNPRHKITKRGQNVTFRCDPISEHNRLYWYRQTLGQGPEFLTYFQNEAQLEKSRLLSDRFSAERPKGSFSTLEIQRTEQGDSAMYLCASSYFLETQYFGPGTRLLVL.

The chain links TRBV2 to TRBJ1-1, with D tentatively TRBD1 (6 bases). The CDR3 runs to 14 residues. Between the trimmed V and J ends, which lost 11 bases and 2 bases, there was a span of 18 bases. Germline CDR1 is SNHLY and CDR2 is FYNNEI. CDR3 in DNA: TGTGCCTGTTCCACCGACAGGTTTAACACTGAAGCTTTCTTT. Protein product: CACSTDRFNTEAFF.

This chain links TRBV5-6 with TRBJ1-2; D remains unclear. Germline loops: CDR1 SGHDT, CDR2 YYEEEE. The V and J ends lost 1 base and 5 bases respectively, with 6 bases between them. This CDR3 spans 12 amino acids. The CDR3 sequence: CASSLLGYGYTF. The DNA for the CDR3 is TGTGCCAGCAGCTTGCTTGGGTATGGCTACACCTTC.

The chain recombines TRBV4-1 with TRBJ2-1; D might be TRBD2 (6 bases). The CDR3 has 17 amino acids. The V end lost 0 bases, the J end lost 7 bases, and 19 bases lay between the germline ends. The germline gives CDR1 MGHRA, CDR2 YSYEKL. This CDR3 is CASSQDMGTQRTNEQFF. CDR3 nucleotide sequence: TGCGCCAGCAGCCAAGATATGGGGACTCAACGGACAAATGAGCAGTTCTTC.

This clone was seen only once. V gene TRBV27 combines with J gene TRBJ1-2; tentative D call: TRBD1 (5 bases). CDR1 MNHEY and CDR2 SMNVEV come from the germline V gene (reference sequence). V dropped 5 bases and J dropped 2 bases, with 12 bases sitting between them. The CDR3 contains 14 residues. CDR3 region: CASSRDPQNYGYTF. In DNA form, the CDR3 reads TGTGCCAGCAGTCGGGACCCTCAAAACTATGGCTACACCTTC.

The rearrangement joins TRBV11-2 to TRBJ2-3, with 9 bases lining up with TRBD1. The CDR3 sequence is 16 residues long. The V gene's germline CDR1 is SGHAT and CDR2 FQNNGV. The V segment lost 4 bases and the J segment 2 bases; nucleotides outside the gene matches: 7. The CDR3 here is CASSSRQGVTTDTQYF. DNA for the CDR3: TGTGCCAGCAGCTCGAGACAGGGGGTTACCACAGATACGCAGTATTTT.

The CDR3 DNA reads as TGTGCCAGCAGCGTAGTGGGATTAGGTTATGGCTACACCTTC. Its translation is CASSVVGLGYGYTF. The chain couples TRBV9 to TRBJ1-2, with unresolved D. Trimming cost V 0 bases and J 5 bases, with 11 bases left between them. CDR1 and CDR2 (germline): SGDLS, YYNGEE. The CDR3 loop spans 14 amino acids. Full variable domain (remainder filled in from reference TRBV9 and TRBJ1-2): DSGVTQTPKHLITATGQRVTLRCSPRSGDLSVYWYQQSLDQGLQFLIQYYNGEERAKGNILERFSAQQFPDLHSELNLSSLELGDSALYFCASSVVGLGYGYTFGSGTRLTVV.

V usage is TRBV5-5 and J usage is TRBJ2-7; D ambiguous. Germline lookup yields CDR1 SGHKS and CDR2 YYEKEE (reference sequence). The V end lost 2 bases, the J end lost 1 base, and 10 bases lay between the germline ends. The CDR3 sequence is 14 residues long. The CDR3 reads CASSFQSASYEQYF. The CDR3, as DNA: TGTGCCAGCAGCTTTCAATCTGCGTCCTACGAGCAGTACTTC.

The rearrangement joins TRBV19 to TRBJ2-7, with 7 bases lining up with TRBD2. The length of the CDR3 is 15 residues. The V gene end was trimmed by 3 bases and the J gene end by 4 bases; junction bases not matched to a gene: 9. The germline gives CDR1 LNHDA, CDR2 SQIVND (reference sequence). The CDR3 spells CASSMSGTREYEQYF. The CDR3 DNA is TGTGCCAGTAGTATGTCCGGGACGCGGGAGTACGAGCAGTACTTC. The full variable domain, in which reference TRBV19 and TRBJ2-7 provide the parts outside the CDR3, is DGGITQSPKYLFRKEGQNVTLSCEQNLNHDAMYWYRQDPGQGLRLIYYSQIVNDFQKGDIAEGYSVSREKKESFPLTVTSAQKNPTAFYLCASSMSGTREYEQYFGPGTRLTVT.

The chain links TRBV14 to TRBJ1-5; the D gene is possibly TRBD1 (5 bases). The length of the CDR3 is 19 residues. Germline CDR1 SGHDN, CDR2 FVKESK. Trimming shortened V by 0 bases and J by 0 bases, and 18 bases separated the two germline ends. The CDR3 region has the DNA TGTGCCAGCAGCCAAGAGATGGGCAGACAGCCTTATAGCAATCAGCCCCAGCATTTT. Translated: CASSQEMGRQPYSNQPQHF.

The V and J genes are TRBV2 and TRBJ1-2, with TRBD1 as a possible D gene (6 bases). This CDR3 has 13 amino acids. V was pared by 7 bases and J by 4 bases, with 13 bases between. Germline V gene lookup returns CDR1 SNHLY and CDR2 FYNNEI. The DNA of the CDR3 is TGTGCCAGCAAGGGGGAAGTGGCCTATGGCTACACCTTC. Protein product: CASKGEVAYGYTF. Together with reference TRBV2 and TRBJ1-2, the CDR3 gives the full variable domain: EPEVTQTPSHQVTQMGQEVILRCVPISNHLYFYWYRQILGQKVEFLVSFYNNEISEKSEIFDDQFSVERPDGSNFTLKIRSTKLEDSAMYFCASKGEVAYGYTFGSGTRLTVV.